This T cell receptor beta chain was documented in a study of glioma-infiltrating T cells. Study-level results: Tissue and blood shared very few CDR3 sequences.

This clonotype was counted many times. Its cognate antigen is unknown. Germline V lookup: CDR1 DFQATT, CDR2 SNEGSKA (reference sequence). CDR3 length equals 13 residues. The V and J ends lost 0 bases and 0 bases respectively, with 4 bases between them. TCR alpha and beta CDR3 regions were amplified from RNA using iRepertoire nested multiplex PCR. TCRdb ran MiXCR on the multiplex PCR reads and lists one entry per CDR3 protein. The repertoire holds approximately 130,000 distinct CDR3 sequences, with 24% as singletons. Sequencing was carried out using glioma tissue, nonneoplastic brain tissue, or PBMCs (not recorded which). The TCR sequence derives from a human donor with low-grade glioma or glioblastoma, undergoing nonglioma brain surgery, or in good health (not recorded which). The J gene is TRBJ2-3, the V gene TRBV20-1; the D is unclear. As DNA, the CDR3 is TGCAGTGCTAGAGAACCCAGCACAGATACGCAGTATTTT. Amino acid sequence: CSAREPSTDTQYF.